This note documents a single TCR beta chain sequence. The antigen is undetermined. CDR1 and CDR2 from the germline V gene are MGHRA and YSYEKL. With V trimmed by 0 bases and J by 1 base, 5 bases remained unmatched. The CDR3 contains 16 residues. The PCR employed 60 Vbeta primers together with 13 Jbeta primers. Sequencing used immunoSEQ multiplex PCR; TCRdb keeps in-frame clones, though not all of them. Its table lists about 77,000 clones. The entry originates in a study of cytomegalovirus exposure and HLA in healthy donors. Findings of the study overall: A cluster of highly shared sequence variants was likely a sequencing artifact.

This chain connects TRBV4-1 to TRBJ1-1, with 7 positions matching TRBD1. The sequencing input was PBMCs. This TCR derives from a man aged 50 to 59 in good health and CMV-seropositive. Written as DNA, the CDR3 is TGCGCCAGCAGCCAAGATCCCCGACAGGGGAACACTGAAGCTTTCTTT. Amino acids: CASSQDPRQGNTEAFF.